The present TCR beta chain was sequenced within a study of OX40 agonist ivuxolimab in advanced cancers. Overall study context: There were three patients with partial responses, one having hepatocellular carcinoma and two cutaneous melanoma.

The repertoire was sequenced with immunoSEQ multiplex PCR; TCRdb's copy has only in-frame clones and lacks some. Here the sample spans approximately 82,000 clones, 94% being singletons. Germline CDR1 is SEHNR and CDR2 is FQNEAQ (reference sequence). Trimming pared 1 base from V and 4 bases from J, leaving 4 bases between. CDR3 length equals 12 residues. The receptor's source is an adult with an advanced solid tumor such as melanoma, head and neck, liver or kidney cancer. This rearrangement joins TRBV7-9 to TRBJ2-5, with unresolved D. The starting material was CD4+ or CD8+ T cells sorted from blood, obtained in a trial of the OX40 agonist ivuxolimab. CDR3 DNA sequence: TGTGCCAGCAGCTTAGATGGAGAGACCCAGTACTTC. Its protein is CASSLDGETQYF.